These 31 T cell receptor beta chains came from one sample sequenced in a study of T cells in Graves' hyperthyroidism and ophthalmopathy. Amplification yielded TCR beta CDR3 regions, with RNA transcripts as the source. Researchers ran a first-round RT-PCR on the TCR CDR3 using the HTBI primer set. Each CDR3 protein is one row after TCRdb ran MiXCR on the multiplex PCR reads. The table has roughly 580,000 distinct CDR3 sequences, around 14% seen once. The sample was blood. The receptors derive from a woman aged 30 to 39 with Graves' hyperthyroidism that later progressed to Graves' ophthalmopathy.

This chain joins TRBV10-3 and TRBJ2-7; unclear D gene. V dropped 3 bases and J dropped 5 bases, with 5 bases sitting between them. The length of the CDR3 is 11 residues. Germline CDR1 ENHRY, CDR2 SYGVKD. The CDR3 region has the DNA TGTGCCATCAGTGAACAACACGAGCAGTACTTC. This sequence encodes CAISEQHEQYF.

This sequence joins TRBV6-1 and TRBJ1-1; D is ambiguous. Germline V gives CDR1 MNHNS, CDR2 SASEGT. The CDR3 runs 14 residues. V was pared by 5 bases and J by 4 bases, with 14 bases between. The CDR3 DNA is TGTGCCAGCAGTCCCTGGGAGGGAGTCACTGAAGCTTTCTTT. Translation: CASSPWEGVTEAFF.

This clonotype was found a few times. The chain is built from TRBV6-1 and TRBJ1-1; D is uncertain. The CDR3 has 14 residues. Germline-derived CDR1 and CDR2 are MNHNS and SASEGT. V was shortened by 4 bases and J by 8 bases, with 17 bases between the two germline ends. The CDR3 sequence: CASSGPSTALEAFF. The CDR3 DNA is TGTGCCAGCAGTGGTCCTTCAACCGCTCTCGAAGCTTTCTTT.

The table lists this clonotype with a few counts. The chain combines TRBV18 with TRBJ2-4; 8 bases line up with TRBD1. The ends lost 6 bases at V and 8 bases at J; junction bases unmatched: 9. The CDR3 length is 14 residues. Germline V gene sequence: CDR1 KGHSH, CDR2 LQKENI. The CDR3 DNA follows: TGTGCCAGCTCCCCGACAGGGGTGGGTGACATTCAGTACTTC. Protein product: CASSPTGVGDIQYF.

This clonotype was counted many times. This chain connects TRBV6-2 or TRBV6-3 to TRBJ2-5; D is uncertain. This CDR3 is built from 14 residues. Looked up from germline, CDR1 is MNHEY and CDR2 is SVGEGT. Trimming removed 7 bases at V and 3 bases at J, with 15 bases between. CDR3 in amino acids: CASTDFESKETQYF. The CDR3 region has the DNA TGTGCCAGCACCGACTTTGAGAGCAAAGAGACCCAGTACTTC.

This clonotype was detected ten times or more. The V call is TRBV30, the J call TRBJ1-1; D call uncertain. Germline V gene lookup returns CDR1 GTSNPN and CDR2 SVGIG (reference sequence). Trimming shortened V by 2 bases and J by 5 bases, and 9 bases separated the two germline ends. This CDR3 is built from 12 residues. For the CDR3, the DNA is TGTGCCTGGAGTCTCGCCCGGACTGAAGCTTTCTTT. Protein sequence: CAWSLARTEAFF. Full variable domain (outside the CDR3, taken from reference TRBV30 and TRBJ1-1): SQTIHQWPATLVQPVGSPLSLECTVEGTSNPNLYWYRQAAGRGLQLLFYSVGIGQISSEVPQNLSASRPQDRQFILSSKKLLLSDSGFYLCAWSLARTEAFFGQGTRLTVV.

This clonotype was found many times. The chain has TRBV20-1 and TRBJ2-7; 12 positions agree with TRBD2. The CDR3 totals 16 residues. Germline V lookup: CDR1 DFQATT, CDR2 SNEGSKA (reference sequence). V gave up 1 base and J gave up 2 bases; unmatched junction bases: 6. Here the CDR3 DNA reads TGCAGTGCTAGAGCGACTAGCGGGAGAATCGCCTACGAGCAGTACTTC. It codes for CSARATSGRIAYEQYF.

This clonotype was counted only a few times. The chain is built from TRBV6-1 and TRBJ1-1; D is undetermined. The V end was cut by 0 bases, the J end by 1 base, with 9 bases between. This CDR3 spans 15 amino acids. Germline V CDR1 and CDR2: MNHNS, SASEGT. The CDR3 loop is CASSEAWAGNTEAFF. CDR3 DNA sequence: TGTGCCAGCAGTGAAGCGTGGGCTGGGAACACTGAAGCTTTCTTT.

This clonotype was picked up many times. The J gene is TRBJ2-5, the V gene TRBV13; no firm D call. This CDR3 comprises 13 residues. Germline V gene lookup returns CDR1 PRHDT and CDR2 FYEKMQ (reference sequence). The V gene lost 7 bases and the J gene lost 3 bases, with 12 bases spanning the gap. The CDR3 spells CASNNVGEETQYF. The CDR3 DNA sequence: TGTGCCAGCAATAATGTCGGAGAAGAGACCCAGTACTTC.

The CDR3 is CASRDSGTGGYEQYF. The CDR3 DNA is TGTGCCAGCAGGGATTCCGGGACAGGGGGTTACGAGCAGTACTTC. The chain recombines TRBV6-1 with TRBJ2-7; 11 nucleotides line up with TRBD1. CDR1 MNHNS and CDR2 SASEGT come from the germline V gene. The CDR3 is made up of 15 amino acids. V gave up 6 bases and J gave up 4 bases; unmatched junction bases: 8.

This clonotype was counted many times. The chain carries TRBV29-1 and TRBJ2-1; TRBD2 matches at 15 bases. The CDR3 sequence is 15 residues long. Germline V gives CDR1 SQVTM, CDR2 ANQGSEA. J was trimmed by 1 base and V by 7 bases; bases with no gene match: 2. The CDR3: CSAGLAGGSYNEQFF. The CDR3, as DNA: TGCAGCGCGGGACTAGCGGGAGGATCCTACAATGAGCAGTTCTTC.

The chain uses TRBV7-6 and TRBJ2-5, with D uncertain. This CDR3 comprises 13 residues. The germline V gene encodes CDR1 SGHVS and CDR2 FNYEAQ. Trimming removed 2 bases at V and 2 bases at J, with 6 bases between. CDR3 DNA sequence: TGTGCCAGCAGCTTATACAGACAAGAGACCCAGTACTTC. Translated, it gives CASSLYRQETQYF.

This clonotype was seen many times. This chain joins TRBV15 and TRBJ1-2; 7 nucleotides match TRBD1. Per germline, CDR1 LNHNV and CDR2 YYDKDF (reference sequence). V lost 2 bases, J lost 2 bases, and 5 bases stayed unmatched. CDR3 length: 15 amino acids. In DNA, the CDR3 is TGTGCCACCAGCAGAACGACAGGGTCCAACTATGGCTACACCTTC. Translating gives CATSRTTGSNYGYTF.

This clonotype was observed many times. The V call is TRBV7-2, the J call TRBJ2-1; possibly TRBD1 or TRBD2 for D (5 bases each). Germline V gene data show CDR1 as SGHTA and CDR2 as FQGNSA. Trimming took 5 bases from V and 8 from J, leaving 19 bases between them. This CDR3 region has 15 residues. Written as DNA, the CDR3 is TGTGCCAGCAGCGGCCGGGGCTCCGCAGGTGATGAGCAGTTCTTC. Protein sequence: CASSGRGSAGDEQFF.

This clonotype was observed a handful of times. CDR3 residues: CASSQDGGNTGELFF. The CDR3 DNA follows: TGTGCCAGCAGCCAAGATGGGGGGAACACCGGGGAGCTGTTTTTT. The rearrangement joins TRBV3-1 to TRBJ2-2; D tentatively fits TRBD1 or TRBD2 (5 bases each). Germline V lookup: CDR1 LGHDT, CDR2 YNNKEL (reference sequence). With 0 bases removed from V and 1 base from J, the gap between germline ends came to 6 bases. This CDR3 region has 15 residues. The variable domain in full, completed from reference TRBV3-1 and TRBJ2-2, reads DTAVSQTPKYLVTQMGNDKSIKCEQNLGHDTMYWYKQDSKKFLKIMFSYNNKELIINETVPNRFSPKSPDKAHLNLHINSLELGDSAVYFCASSQDGGNTGELFFGEGSRLTVL.

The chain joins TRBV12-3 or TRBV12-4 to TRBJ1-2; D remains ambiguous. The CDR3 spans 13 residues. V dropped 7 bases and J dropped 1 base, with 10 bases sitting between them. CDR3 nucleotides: TGTGCCAGCATGGGCGGGGTTAACTATGGCTACACCTTC. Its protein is CASMGGVNYGYTF.

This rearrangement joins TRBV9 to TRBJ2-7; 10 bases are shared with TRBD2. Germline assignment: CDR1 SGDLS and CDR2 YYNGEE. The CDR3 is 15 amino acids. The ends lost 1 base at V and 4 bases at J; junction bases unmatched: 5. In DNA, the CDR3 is TGTGCCAGCAGCGTACTAGCGGGAGAGGGGTACGAGCAGTACTTC. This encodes CASSVLAGEGYEQYF.

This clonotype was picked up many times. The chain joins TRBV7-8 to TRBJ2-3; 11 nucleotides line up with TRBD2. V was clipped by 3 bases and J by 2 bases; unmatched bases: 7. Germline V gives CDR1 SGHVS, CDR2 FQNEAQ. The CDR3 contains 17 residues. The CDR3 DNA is TGTGCCAGCAGCTTCCTCGGGACTAGCGGCTCCACAGATACGCAGTATTTT. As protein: CASSFLGTSGSTDTQYF.

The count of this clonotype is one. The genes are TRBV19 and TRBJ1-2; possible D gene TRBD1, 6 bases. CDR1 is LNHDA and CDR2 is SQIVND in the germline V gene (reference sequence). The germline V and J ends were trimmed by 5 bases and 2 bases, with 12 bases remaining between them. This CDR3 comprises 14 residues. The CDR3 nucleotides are TGTGCCAGTAGTCGGGGCAGGGGAAACTATGGCTACACCTTC. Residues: CASSRGRGNYGYTF.

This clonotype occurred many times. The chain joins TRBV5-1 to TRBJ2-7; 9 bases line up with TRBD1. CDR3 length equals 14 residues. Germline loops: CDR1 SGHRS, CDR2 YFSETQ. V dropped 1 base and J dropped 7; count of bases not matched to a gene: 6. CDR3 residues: CASSLWDRAGEQYF. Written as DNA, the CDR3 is TGCGCCAGCAGCTTGTGGGACAGGGCCGGGGAGCAGTACTTC.

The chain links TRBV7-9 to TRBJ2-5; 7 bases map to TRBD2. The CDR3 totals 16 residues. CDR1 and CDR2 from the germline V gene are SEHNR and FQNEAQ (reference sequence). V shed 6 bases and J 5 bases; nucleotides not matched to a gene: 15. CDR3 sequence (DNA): TGTGCCAGCAGTCCTGGACGGGGGGTTGTGGTCGAGACCCAGTACTTC. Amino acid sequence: CASSPGRGVVVETQYF.

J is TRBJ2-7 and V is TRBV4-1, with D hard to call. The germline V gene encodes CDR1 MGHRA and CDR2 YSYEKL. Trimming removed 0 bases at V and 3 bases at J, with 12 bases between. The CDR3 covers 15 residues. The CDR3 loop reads CASSQDLHRDYEQYF. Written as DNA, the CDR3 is TGCGCCAGCAGCCAAGATCTCCACAGAGACTACGAGCAGTACTTC.

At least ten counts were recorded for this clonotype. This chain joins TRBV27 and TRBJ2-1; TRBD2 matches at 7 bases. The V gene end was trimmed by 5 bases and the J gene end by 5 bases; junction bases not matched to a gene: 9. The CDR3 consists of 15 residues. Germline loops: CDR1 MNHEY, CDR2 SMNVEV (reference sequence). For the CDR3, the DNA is TGTGCCAGCAGTCTACTGACTAGCTTGGACAATGAGCAGTTCTTC. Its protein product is CASSLLTSLDNEQFF.

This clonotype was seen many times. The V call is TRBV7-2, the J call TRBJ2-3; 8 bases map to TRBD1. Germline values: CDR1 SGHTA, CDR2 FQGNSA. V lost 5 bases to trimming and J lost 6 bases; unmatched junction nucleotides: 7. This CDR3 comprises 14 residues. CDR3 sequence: CASSPRQGLDTQYF. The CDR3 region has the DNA TGTGCCAGCAGCCCTCGACAGGGGTTGGATACGCAGTATTTT.

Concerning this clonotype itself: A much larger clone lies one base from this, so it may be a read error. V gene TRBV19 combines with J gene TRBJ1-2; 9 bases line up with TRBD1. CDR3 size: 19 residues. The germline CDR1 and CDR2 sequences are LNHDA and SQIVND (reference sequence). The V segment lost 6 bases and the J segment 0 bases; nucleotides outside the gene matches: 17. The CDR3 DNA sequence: TGTGCCAGTAGCCCAATACGCGGGACAGGGTGCTACCCTAACTATGGCTACACCTTC. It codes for CASSPIRGTGCYPNYGYTF.

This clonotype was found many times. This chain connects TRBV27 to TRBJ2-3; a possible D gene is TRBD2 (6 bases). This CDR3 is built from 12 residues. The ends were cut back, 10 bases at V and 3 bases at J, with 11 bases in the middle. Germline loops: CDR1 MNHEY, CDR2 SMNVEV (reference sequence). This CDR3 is CATTAGTDTQYF. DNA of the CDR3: TGTGCCACCACGGCGGGGACAGATACGCAGTATTTT.

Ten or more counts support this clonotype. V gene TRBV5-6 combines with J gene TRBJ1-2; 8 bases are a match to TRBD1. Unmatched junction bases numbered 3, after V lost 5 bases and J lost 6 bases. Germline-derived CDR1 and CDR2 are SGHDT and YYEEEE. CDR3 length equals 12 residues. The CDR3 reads CASRTGGDGYTF. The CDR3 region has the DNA TGTGCCAGCAGAACAGGGGGTGATGGCTACACCTTC.

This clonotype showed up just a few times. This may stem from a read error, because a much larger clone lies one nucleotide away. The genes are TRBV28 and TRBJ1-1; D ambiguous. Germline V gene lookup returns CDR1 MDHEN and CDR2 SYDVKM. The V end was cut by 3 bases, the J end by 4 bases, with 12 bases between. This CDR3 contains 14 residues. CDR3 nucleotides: TGTGCCAGCAGTTTGGCTAGCGGAACCACTGAAGCTTTCTTT. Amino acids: CASSLASGTTEAFF.

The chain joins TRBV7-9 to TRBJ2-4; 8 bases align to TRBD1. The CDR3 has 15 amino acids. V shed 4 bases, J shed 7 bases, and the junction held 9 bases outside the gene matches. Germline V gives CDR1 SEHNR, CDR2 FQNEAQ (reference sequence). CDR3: CASSSETGARNIQYF. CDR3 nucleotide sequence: TGTGCCAGCAGCTCCGAGACAGGGGCCCGTAACATTCAGTACTTC.

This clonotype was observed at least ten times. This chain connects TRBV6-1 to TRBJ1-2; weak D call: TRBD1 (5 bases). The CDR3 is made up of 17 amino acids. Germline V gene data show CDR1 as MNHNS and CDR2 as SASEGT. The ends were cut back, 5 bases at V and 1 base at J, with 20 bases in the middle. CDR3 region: CASSTGPTIQINYGYTF. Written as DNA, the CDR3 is TGTGCCAGCAGTACGGGACCAACAATCCAAATTAACTATGGCTACACCTTC.

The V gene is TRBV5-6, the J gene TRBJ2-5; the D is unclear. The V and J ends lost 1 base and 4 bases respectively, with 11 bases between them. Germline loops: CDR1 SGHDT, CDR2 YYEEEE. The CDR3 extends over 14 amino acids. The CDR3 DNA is TGTGCCAGCAGCTTGAATAGCTTAGTAGAGACCCAGTACTTC. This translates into CASSLNSLVETQYF.